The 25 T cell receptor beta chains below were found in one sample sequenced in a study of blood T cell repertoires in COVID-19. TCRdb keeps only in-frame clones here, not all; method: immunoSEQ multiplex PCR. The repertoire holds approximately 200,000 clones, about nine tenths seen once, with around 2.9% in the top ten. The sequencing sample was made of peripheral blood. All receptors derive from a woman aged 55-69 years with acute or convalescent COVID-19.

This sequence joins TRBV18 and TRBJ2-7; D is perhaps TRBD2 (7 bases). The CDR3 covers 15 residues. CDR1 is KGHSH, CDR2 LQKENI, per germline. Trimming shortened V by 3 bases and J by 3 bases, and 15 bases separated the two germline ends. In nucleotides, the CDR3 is TGTGCCAGCTCACCGAAAACAGGGACTATCTACGAGCAGTACTTC. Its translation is CASSPKTGTIYEQYF.

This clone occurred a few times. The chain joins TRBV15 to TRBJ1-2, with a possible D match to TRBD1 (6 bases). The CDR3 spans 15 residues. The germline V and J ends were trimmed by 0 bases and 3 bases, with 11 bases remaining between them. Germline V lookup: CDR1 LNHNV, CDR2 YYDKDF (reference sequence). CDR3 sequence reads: CATSRDTGRYYGYTF. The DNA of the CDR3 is TGTGCCACCAGCAGAGATACAGGGAGATACTATGGCTACACCTTC.

CDR3 DNA: TGTGCCAGTAGTAGCAGGGGGCAGGCACTCAATGAGCAGTTCTTC. This sequence encodes CASSSRGQALNEQFF. The V and J genes are TRBV19 and TRBJ2-1, with 8 bases matching TRBD1. After removal of 4 bases from V and 6 bases from J, the junction contained 8 bases not matched to a gene. CDR3 length equals 15 residues. CDR1 LNHDA and CDR2 SQIVND come from the germline V gene (reference sequence).

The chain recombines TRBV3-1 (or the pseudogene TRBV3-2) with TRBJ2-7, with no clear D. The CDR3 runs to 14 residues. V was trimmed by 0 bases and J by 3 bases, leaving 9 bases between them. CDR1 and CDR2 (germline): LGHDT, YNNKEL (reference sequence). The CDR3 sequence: CASSQEMGFYEQYF. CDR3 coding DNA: TGTGCCAGCAGCCAAGAAATGGGCTTCTACGAGCAGTACTTC.

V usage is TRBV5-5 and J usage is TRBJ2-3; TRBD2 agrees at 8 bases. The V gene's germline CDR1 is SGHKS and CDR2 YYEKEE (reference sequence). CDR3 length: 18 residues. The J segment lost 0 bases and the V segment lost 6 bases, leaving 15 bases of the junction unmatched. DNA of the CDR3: TGTGCCAGCACCGCGGCCACTAGCGGTCCTACTAGCACAGATACGCAGTATTTT. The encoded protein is CASTAATSGPTSTDTQYF.

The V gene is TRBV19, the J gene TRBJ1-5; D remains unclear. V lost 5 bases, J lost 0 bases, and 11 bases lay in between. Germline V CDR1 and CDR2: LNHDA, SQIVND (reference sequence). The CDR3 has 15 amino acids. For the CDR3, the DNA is TGTGCCAGTAGTTGGGCGCTTTATAGCAATCAGCCCCAGCATTTT. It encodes CASSWALYSNQPQHF. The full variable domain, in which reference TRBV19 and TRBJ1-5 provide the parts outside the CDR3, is DGGITQSPKYLFRKEGQNVTLSCEQNLNHDAMYWYRQDPGQGLRLIYYSQIVNDFQKGDIAEGYSVSREKKESFPLTVTSAQKNPTAFYLCASSWALYSNQPQHFGDGTRLSIL.

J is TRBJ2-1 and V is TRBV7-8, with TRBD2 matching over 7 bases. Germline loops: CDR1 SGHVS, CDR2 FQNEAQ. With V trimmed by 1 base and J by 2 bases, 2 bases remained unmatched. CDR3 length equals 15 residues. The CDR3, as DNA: TGTGCCAGCAGCTTAGAGGGGACTACCTACAATGAGCAGTTCTTC. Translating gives CASSLEGTTYNEQFF.

CDR3 in amino acids: CASSLGTGGPIEQYF. CDR3 bases: TGCGCCAGCAGCCTTGGTACGGGAGGGCCGATCGAGCAGTACTTC. This chain connects TRBV4-1 to TRBJ2-7; 8 nucleotides line up with TRBD2. CDR3 length: 15 amino acids. J gave up 6 bases and V 4 bases, and 11 bases lay outside the gene matches. Germline V gives CDR1 MGHRA, CDR2 YSYEKL.

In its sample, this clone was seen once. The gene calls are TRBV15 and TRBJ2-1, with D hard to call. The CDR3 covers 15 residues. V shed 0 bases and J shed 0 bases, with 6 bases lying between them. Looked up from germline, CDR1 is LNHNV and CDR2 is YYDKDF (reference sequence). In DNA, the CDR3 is TGTGCCACCAGCAGAGAAGAGAGCTCCTACAATGAGCAGTTCTTC. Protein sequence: CATSREESSYNEQFF.

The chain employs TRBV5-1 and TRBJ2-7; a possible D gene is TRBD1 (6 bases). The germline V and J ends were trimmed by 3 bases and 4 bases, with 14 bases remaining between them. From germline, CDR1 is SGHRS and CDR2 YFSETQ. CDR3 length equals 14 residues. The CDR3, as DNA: TGCGCCAGCAGCTCCCAACAGGGTTTATACGAGCAGTACTTC. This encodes CASSSQQGLYEQYF.

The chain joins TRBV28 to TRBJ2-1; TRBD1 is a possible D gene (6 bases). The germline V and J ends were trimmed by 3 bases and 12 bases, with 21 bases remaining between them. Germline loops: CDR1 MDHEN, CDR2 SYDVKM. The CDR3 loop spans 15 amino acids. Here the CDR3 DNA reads TGTGCCAGCAGTTTCAGGGGACCTCTGGGCACTGCGCAGTTCTTC. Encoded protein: CASSFRGPLGTAQFF.

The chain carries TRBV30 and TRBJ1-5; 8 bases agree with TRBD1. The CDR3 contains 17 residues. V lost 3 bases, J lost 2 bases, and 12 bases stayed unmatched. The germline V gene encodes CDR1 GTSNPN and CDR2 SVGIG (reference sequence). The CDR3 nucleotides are TGTGCCTGGAGGATACGAGGCGGACAGGGTGGCAATCAGCCCCAGCATTTT. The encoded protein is CAWRIRGGQGGNQPQHF.

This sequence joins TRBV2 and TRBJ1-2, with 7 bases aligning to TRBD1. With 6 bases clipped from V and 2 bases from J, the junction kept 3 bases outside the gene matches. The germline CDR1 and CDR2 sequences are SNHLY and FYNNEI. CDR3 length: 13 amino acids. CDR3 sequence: CASSEDRNYGYTF. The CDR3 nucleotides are TGTGCCAGCAGCGAGGACAGGAACTATGGCTACACCTTC.

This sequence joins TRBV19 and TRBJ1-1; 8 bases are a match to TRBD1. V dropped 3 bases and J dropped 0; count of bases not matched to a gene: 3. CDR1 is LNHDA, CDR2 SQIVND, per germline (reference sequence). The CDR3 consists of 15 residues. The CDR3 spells CASSIRGHMNTEAFF. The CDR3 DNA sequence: TGTGCCAGTAGTATCAGGGGGCATATGAACACTGAAGCTTTCTTT.

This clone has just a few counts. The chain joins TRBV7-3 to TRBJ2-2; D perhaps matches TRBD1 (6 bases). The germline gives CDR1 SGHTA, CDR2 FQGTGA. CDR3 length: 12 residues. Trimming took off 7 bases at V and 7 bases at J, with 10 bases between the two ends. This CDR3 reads CASNTGIGELFF. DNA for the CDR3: TGTGCCAGCAACACAGGGATCGGGGAGCTGTTTTTT.

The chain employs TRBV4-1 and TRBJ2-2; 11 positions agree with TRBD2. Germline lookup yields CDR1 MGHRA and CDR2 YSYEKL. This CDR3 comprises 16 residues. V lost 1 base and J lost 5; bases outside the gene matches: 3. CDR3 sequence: CASSQVRTSGTGELFF. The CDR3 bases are TGCGCCAGCAGCCAAGTGCGGACTAGCGGGACCGGGGAGCTGTTTTTT.

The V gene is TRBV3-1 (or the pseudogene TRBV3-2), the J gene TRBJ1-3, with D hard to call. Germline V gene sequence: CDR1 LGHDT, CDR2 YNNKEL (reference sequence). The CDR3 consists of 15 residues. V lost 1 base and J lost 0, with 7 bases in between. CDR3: CASSQVQSSGNTIYF. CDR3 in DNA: TGTGCCAGCAGCCAAGTACAGAGCTCTGGAAACACCATATATTTT.

DNA for the CDR3: TGTGCCAGCAGTTACGGGGGGTCGGAGCAGTTCTTC. Amino acids: CASSYGGSEQFF. The rearrangement uses TRBV6-5 and TRBJ2-1; weak D call: TRBD2 (6 bases). Germline V gene data show CDR1 as MNHEY and CDR2 as SVGAGI. Between the trimmed V and J ends, which lost 2 bases and 10 bases, there was a span of 9 bases. The CDR3 runs 12 residues.

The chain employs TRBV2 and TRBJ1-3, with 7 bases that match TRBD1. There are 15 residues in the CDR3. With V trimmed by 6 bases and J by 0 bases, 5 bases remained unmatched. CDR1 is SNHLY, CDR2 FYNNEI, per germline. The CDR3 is CASRADRDSGNTIYF. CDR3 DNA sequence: TGTGCCAGCAGGGCTGACAGGGACTCTGGAAACACCATATATTTT.

For the CDR3, the DNA is TGTGCCAGCAGTGGCCGACAGGGGAGCTCCTACGAGCAGTACTTC. Translated, it gives CASSGRQGSSYEQYF. The J gene is TRBJ2-7, the V gene TRBV27; 8 bases align to TRBD1. Per germline, CDR1 MNHEY and CDR2 SMNVEV (reference sequence). There are 15 residues in the CDR3. J lost 0 bases, V lost 5 bases, and 6 bases had no gene match.

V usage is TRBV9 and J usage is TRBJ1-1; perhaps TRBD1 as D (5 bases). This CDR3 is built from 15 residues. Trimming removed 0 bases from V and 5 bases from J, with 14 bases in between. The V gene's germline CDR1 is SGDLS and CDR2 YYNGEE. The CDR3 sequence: CASSVEGGARTEAFF. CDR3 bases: TGTGCCAGCAGCGTAGAGGGCGGGGCAAGGACTGAAGCTTTCTTT.

CDR3 nucleotide sequence: TGTGCCAGCAGTGGACCAGGGGACAGGGTGAATTCACCCCTCCACTTT. Its protein product is CASSGPGDRVNSPLHF. The V and J genes are TRBV2 and TRBJ1-6, with TRBD1 matching 9 bases. CDR1 is SNHLY, CDR2 FYNNEI, per germline. The junction had 8 bases not matched to a gene; V was cut back by 4 bases and J by 7 bases. The CDR3 has 16 amino acids.

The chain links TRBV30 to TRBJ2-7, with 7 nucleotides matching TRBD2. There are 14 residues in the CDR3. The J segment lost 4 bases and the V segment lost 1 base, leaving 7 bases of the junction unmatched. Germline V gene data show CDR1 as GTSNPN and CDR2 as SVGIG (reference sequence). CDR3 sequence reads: CAWSDRAGSYEQYF. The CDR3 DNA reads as TGTGCCTGGAGTGATCGAGCGGGGAGTTACGAGCAGTACTTC.

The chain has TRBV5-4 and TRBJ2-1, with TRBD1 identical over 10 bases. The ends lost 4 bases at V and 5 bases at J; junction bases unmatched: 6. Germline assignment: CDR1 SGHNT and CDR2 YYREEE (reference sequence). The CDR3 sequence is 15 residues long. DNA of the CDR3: TGTGCCAGCAGCGGACCGGGACAGGGGCACAATGAGCAGTTCTTC. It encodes CASSGPGQGHNEQFF.

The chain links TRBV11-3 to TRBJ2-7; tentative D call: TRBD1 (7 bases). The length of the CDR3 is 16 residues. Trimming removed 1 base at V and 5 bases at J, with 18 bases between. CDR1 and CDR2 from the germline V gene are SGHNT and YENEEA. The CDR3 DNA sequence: TGTGCCAGCAGCTTAGGGGCCGGGACCAGGGGGGACGAGCAGTACTTC. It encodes CASSLGAGTRGDEQYF.